The clone carrying this T cell receptor beta chain was seen just once. As yet, its antigen is unknown. Germline assignment: CDR1 DFQATT and CDR2 SNEGSKA (reference sequence). The CDR3 length is 14 residues. V lost 3 bases, J lost 5 bases, and 7 bases stayed unmatched. The data derive from a study of CD8 T cells in ankylosing spondylitis. Whole-study findings and limits: Several highly homologous variants made up a TCR beta motif, and this motif appeared characteristic of ankylosing spondylitis blood. Prior work had noted some motif variants in reactive arthritis blood and synovial fluid.

The TCR beta libraries were generated through quantitative 5'-RACE incorporating molecular barcodes. TCRdb redid the calling of the 5' RACE reads with MiXCR, one entry per CDR3 protein. Among some 840,000 distinct CDR3 sequences listed, 12% were seen once. The sequence was obtained from a male donor with ankylosing spondylitis. Material for sequencing was blood, either unsorted or a sorted T cell fraction (not recorded which). The chain joins TRBV20-1 to TRBJ2-3; TRBD2 agrees at 8 bases. CDR3 loop: CSASSSGRVDTQYF. The CDR3 coding sequence is TGCAGTGCTAGTTCCAGCGGGAGAGTAGATACGCAGTATTTT.